This TCR beta chain was observed in a study of Siglec-9 on CD8 T cells in melanoma. Overall study results and limits: An effector memory CD8+ T-cell subset seemingly accumulating in melanoma was reportedly marked and regulated by Siglec-9.

Clones were sequenced by immunoSEQ multiplex PCR, and TCRdb holds only the in-frame ones, with some missing. The table lists 30,000 to 45,000 clones, more than 65% of them singletons. Per germline, CDR1 MNHEY and CDR2 SMNVEV (reference sequence). The CDR3 runs 13 residues. V was pared by 4 bases and J by 6 bases, with 4 bases of the junction left unmatched. A remark on this clone: What it binds is not known.

Sequenced material: Siglec-9- CD8+ T cells sorted from blood. The V call is TRBV27, the J call TRBJ1-1; 8 bases map to TRBD1. The receptor was derived from a human donor in good health. CDR3 region: CASSSQTGAEAFF. The CDR3, as DNA: TGTGCCAGCAGTTCTCAGACAGGGGCTGAAGCTTTCTTT.